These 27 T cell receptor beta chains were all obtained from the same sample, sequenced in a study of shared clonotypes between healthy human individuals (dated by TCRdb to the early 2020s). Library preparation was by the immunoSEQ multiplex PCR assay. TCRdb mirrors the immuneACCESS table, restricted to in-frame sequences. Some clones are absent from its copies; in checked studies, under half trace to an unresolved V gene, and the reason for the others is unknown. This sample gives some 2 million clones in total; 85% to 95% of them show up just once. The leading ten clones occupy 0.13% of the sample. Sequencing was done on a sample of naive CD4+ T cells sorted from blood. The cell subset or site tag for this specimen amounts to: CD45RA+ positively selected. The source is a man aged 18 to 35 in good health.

CDR3 sequence reads: CASSESPSSGRELFF. The CDR3 bases are TGTGCCAGCAGTGAATCCCCGTCTAGCGGCAGGGAGCTGTTTTTT. V usage is TRBV6-1 and J usage is TRBJ2-2; 7 nucleotides agree with TRBD2. J gave up 9 bases and V 2 bases, and 9 bases lay outside the gene matches. The CDR3 covers 15 residues. CDR1 and CDR2 from the germline V gene are MNHNS and SASEGT.

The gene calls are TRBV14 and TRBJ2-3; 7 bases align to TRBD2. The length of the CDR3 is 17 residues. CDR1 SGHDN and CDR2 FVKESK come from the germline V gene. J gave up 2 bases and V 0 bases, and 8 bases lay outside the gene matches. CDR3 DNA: TGTGCCAGCAGCCAAGAATCGGATAGCGGGTACACAGATACGCAGTATTTT. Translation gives CASSQESDSGYTDTQYF.

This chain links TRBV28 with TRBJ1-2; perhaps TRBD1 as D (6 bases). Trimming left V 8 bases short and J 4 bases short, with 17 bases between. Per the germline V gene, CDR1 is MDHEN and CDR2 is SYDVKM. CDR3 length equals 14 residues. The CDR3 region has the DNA TGTGCCAGCGAAACGCGGGGGGCTGGCTATGGCTACACCTTC. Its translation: CASETRGAGYGYTF.

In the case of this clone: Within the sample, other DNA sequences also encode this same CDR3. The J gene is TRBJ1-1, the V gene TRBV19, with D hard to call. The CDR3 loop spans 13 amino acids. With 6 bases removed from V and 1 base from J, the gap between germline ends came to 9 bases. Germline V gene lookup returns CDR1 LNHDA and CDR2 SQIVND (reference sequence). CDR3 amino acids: CASSILGNTEAFF. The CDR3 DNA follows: TGTGCCAGTAGCATACTCGGGAACACTGAAGCTTTCTTT.

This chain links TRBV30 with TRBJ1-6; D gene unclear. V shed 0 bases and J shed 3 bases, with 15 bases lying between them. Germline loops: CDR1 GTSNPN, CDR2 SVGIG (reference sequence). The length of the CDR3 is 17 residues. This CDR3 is CAWSVGVARFYNSPLHF. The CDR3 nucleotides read TGTGCCTGGAGTGTCGGGGTGGCCAGGTTCTATAATTCACCCCTCCACTTT.

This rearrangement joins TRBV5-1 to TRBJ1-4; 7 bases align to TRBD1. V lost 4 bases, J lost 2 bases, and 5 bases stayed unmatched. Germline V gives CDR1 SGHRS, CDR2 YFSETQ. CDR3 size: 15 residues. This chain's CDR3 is CASSITGATNEKLFF. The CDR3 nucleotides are TGCGCCAGCAGCATTACAGGGGCTACTAATGAAAAACTGTTTTTT.

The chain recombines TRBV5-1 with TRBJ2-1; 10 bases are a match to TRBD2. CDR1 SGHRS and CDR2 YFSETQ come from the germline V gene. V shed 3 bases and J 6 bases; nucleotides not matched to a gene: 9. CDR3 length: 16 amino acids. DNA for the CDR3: TGCGCCAGCAGCTCAAGCGGGGGGGTAGCCACCAATGAGCAGTTCTTC. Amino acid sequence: CASSSSGGVATNEQFF. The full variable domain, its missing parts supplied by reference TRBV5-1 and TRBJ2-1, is KAGVTQTPRYLIKTRGQQVTLSCSPISGHRSVSWYQQTPGQGLQFLFEYFSETQRNKGNFPGRFSGRQFSNSRSEMNVSTLELGDSALYLCASSSSGGVATNEQFFGPGTRLTVL.

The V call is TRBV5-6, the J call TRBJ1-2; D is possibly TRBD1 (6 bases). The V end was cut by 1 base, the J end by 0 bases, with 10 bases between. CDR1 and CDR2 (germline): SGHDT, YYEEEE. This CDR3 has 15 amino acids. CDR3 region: CASSLLGQPNYGYTF. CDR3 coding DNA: TGTGCCAGCAGCTTGTTAGGACAGCCTAACTATGGCTACACCTTC.

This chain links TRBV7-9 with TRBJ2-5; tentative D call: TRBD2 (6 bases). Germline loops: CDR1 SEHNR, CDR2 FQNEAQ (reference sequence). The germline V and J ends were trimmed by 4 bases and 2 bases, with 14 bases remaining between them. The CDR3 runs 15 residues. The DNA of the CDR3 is TGTGCCAGCAGCTACTTGGCGGGGCAGCAAGAGACCCAGTACTTC. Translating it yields CASSYLAGQQETQYF.

CDR3 in amino acids: CASSPQGNGEKLFF. CDR3 in DNA: TGTGCCAGCTCACCACAGGGAAATGGCGAAAAACTGTTTTTT. V and J are TRBV18 and TRBJ1-4; D unclear. Germline V gene lookup returns CDR1 KGHSH and CDR2 LQKENI. Deletions cut 1 base from V and 8 bases from J, with 11 bases between. The CDR3 has 14 residues.

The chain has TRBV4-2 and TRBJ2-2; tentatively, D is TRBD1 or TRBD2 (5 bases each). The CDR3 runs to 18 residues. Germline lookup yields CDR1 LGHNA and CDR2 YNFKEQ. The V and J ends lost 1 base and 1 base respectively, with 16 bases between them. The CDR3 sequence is CASSQGSGTGQNTGELFF. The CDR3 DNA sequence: TGTGCCAGCAGCCAAGGGTCAGGAACGGGGCAGAACACCGGGGAGCTGTTTTTT.

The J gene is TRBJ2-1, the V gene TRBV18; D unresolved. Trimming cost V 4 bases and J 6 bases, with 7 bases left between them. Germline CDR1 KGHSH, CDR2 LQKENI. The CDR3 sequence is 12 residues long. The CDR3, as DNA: TGTGCCAGCTCACGCTACTTCAATGAGCAGTTCTTC. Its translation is CASSRYFNEQFF.

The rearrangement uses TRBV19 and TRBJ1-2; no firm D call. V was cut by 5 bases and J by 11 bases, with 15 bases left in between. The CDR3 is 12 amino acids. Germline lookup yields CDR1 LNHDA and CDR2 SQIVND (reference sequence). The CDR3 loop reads CASSVGSKDYTF. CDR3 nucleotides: TGTGCCAGTAGTGTCGGGTCAAAGGATTACACCTTC.

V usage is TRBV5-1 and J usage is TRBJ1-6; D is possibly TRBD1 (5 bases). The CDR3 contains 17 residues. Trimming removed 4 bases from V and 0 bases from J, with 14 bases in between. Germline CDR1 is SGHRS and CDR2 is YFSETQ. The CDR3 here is CASSSRDPSSYNSPLHF. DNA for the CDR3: TGCGCCAGCAGCAGCAGGGATCCGAGCTCCTATAATTCACCCCTCCACTTT.

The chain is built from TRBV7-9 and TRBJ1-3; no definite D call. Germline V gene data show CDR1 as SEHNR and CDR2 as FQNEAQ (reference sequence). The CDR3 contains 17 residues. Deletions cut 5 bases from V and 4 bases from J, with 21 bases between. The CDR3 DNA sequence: TGTGCCAGCAGCCCCTCGTCCGTGCGCCGGTTGGGAAACACCATATATTTT. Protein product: CASSPSSVRRLGNTIYF. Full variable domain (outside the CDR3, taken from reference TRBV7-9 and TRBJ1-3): DTGVSQNPRHKITKRGQNVTFRCDPISEHNRLYWYRQTLGQGPEFLTYFQNEAQLEKSRLLSDRFSAERPKGSFSTLEIQRTEQGDSAMYLCASSPSSVRRLGNTIYFGEGSWLTVV.

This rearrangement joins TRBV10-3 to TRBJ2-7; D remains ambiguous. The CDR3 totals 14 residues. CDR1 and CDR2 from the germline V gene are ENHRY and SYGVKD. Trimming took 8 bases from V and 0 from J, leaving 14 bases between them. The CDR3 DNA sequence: TGTGCCATCGGGGAAGGCCTCAGCTCCTACGAGCAGTACTTC. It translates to CAIGEGLSSYEQYF.

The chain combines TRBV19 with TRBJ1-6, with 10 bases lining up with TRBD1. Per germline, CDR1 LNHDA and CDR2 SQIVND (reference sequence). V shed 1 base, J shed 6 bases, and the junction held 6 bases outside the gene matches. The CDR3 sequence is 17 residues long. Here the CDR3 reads CASSIGQTGGRNSPLHF. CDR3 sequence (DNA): TGTGCCAGTAGTATAGGCCAGACAGGGGGCCGTAATTCACCCCTCCACTTT.

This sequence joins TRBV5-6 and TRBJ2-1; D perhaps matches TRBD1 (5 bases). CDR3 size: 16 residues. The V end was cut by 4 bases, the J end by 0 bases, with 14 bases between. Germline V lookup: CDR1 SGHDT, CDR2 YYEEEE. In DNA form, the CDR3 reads TGTGCCAGCAGCCAGTTACAGGTCAGCTCCTACAATGAGCAGTTCTTC. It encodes CASSQLQVSSYNEQFF.

The CDR3: CASSSRTGGGETQYF. The CDR3, as DNA: TGTGCCAGCAGCTCCCGGACAGGTGGAGGGGAGACCCAGTACTTC. The chain couples TRBV5-4 to TRBJ2-5, with D possibly matching TRBD1 (7 bases). Per the germline V gene, CDR1 is SGHNT and CDR2 is YYREEE (reference sequence). V gave up 3 bases and J gave up 5 bases, with 17 bases separating them. The CDR3 is made up of 15 amino acids.

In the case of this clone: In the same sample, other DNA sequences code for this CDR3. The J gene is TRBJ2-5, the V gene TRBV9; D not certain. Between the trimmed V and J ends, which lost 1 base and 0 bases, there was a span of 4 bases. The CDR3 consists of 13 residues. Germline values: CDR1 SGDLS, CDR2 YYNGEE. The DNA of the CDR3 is TGTGCCAGCAGCGTAACGGACCAAGAGACCCAGTACTTC. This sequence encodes CASSVTDQETQYF.

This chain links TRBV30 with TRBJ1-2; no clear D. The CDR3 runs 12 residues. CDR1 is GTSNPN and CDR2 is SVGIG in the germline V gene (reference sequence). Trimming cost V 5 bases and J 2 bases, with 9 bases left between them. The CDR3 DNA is TGTGCCTGGGTGCAGGAGAACTATGGCTACACCTTC. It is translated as CAWVQENYGYTF.

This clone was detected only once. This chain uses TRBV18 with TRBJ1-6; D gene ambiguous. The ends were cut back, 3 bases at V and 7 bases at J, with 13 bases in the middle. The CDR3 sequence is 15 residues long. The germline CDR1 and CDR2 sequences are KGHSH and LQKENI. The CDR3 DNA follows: TGTGCCAGCTCACCCGGGAGTGGTTTAAATTCACCCCTCCACTTT. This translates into CASSPGSGLNSPLHF.

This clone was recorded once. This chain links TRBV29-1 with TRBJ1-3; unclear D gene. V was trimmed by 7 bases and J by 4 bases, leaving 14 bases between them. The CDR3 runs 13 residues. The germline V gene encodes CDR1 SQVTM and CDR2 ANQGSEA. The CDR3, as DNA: TGCAGCGGCGCTAAGCCAGGCGGAAACACCATATATTTT. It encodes CSGAKPGGNTIYF.

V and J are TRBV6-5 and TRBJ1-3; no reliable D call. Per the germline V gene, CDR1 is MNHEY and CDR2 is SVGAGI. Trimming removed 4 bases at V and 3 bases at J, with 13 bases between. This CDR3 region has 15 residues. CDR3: CASSSGQGRGNTIYF. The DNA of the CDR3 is TGTGCCAGCAGTTCGGGTCAAGGCCGTGGAAACACCATATATTTT.

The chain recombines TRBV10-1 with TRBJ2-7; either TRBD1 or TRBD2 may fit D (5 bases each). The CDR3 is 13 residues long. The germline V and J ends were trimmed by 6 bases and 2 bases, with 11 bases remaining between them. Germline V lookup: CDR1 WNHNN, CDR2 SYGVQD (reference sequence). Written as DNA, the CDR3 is TGCGCCAGCAGAAGGGACGGCACCTACGAGCAGTACTTC. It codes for CASRRDGTYEQYF.

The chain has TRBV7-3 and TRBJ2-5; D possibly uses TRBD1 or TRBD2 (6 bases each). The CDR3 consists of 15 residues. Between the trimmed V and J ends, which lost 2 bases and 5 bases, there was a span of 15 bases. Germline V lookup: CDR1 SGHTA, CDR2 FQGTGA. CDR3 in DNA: TGTGCCAGCAGCTTACACGGGGGCGAAGGCGAGACCCAGTACTTC. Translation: CASSLHGGEGETQYF.

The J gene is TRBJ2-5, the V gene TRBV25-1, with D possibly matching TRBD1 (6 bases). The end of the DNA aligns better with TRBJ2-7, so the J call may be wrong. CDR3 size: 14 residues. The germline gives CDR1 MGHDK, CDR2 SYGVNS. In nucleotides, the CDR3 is TGTGCCAGCAGTGAATATGGGGGCCCCTACGAGCAGTACTTC. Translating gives CASSEYGGPYEQYF.